The TCR beta chain described here comes from a study of blood T cell repertoires in COVID-19. About the research overall: Samples taken during acute and convalescent COVID-19 were collected in the United States, Italy and Spain. The analysed material was cDNA or gDNA that came from T cells, B-cell-depleted T cells, or PBMCs.

The germline gives CDR1 GTSNPN, CDR2 SVGIG (reference sequence). V shed 7 bases and J 7 bases; nucleotides not matched to a gene: 7. The CDR3 consists of 12 residues. Per the original data handling: Quantification of nucleated cells was approximated via reference gene primer amplification. Sequencing was performed with immunoSEQ multiplex PCR; in TCRdb, only in-frame clones are kept and a portion is missing. V, J and clone size were drawn from that table, and D and trimming were deduced from the DNA. Counted here are about 210,000 clones, approximately 90% occurring once; the ten biggest clones make up around 0.7%.

The V and J genes are TRBV30 and TRBJ2-7, with 10 bases matching TRBD2. Specimen: peripheral blood. This sequence was found in a man aged 35 to 55 with acute or convalescent COVID-19. The CDR3 sequence is CASLASGSEQYF. The DNA of the CDR3 is TGTGCCTCACTTGCTAGCGGGAGTGAGCAGTACTTC.